Following are 19 T cell receptor beta chains from one sample sequenced in a study of T cells expressing NK-cell markers. TCRdb reprocessed the 5' RACE reads and keeps a single row for each CDR3 protein, giving no DNA. The specimen's table records 550,000 to 600,000 distinct CDR3 sequences. Sequencing was done on a sample of blood T cells: a sorted CD56 or NKG2C T cell subset, CD4+ or CD8+ T cells, or bulk PBMC T cells (not recorded which). The receptors were sampled from a man aged 18 to 29 in good health.

The rearrangement uses TRBV6-5 and TRBJ1-1; as DNA is missing, the TRBD1 call by TCRdb cannot be tested. CDR3 size: 15 residues. The germline V gene encodes CDR1 MNHEY and CDR2 SVGAGI. CDR3 region: CASSYRQGARTEAFF.

V usage is TRBV20-1 and J usage is TRBJ2-1; absent DNA, TCRdb's TRBD2 call cannot be checked. The CDR3 runs 17 residues. Germline CDR1 reads DFQATT; CDR2 reads SNEGSKA (reference sequence). This CDR3 is CSATTSGRALSYNEQFF.

The chain employs TRBV20-1 and TRBJ2-4. Germline V gene lookup returns CDR1 DFQATT and CDR2 SNEGSKA (reference sequence). There are 15 residues in the CDR3. The CDR3: CSAAGDPLAKNIQYF.

V gene TRBV28 combines with J gene TRBJ1-1. The CDR3 sequence is 13 residues long. CDR1 is MDHEN and CDR2 is SYDVKM in the germline V gene. The CDR3 is CASKANTNTEAFF.

The rearrangement joins TRBV11-2 to TRBJ2-2; with no DNA, the TCRdb D assignment of TRBD1 cannot be verified. The CDR3 covers 18 residues. Germline V CDR1 and CDR2: SGHAT, FQNNGV. CDR3 residues: CASSFRTGHLSNTGELFF.

The chain has TRBV27 and TRBJ2-1; TCRdb selects TRBD2, and the lack of DNA leaves this call unchecked. The CDR3 has 16 residues. Germline-derived CDR1 and CDR2 are MNHEY and SMNVEV (reference sequence). The CDR3 loop is CASSLRLAGGVDEQFF.

J is TRBJ2-7 and V is TRBV5-1. The CDR3 covers 13 residues. Germline CDR1 reads SGHRS; CDR2 reads YFSETQ. CDR3: CASSLAPTEEQYF.

The rearrangement links TRBV4-1 to TRBJ2-3; no DNA is available, so the TRBD2 call from TCRdb remains unchecked. Germline V CDR1 and CDR2: MGHRA, YSYEKL. The CDR3 is 17 residues long. The chain's CDR3 is CASSQEGLAGWADTQYF.

This sequence joins TRBV7-2 and TRBJ2-1; the D call from TCRdb, TRBD2, cannot be confirmed without DNA. The CDR3 sequence is 15 residues long. Germline lookup yields CDR1 SGHTA and CDR2 FQGNSA. CDR3 sequence reads: CASSFGLTSYNEQFF.

This chain joins TRBV20-1 and TRBJ2-1. The CDR3 covers 11 residues. From germline, CDR1 is DFQATT and CDR2 SNEGSKA (reference sequence). The CDR3 is CSGWESDEQFF.

The chain is built from TRBV20-1 and TRBJ2-1; TCRdb's D call of TRBD1 is untestable without DNA. In germline, CDR1 is DFQATT, CDR2 SNEGSKA (reference sequence). The CDR3 is 17 amino acids. CDR3 sequence: CSARDRGGGALYNEQFF.

V usage is TRBV12-3 or TRBV12-4 and J usage is TRBJ1-2. This CDR3 region has 12 residues. CDR3 amino acids: CASSFFDYGYTF.

J is TRBJ1-4 and V is TRBV27. CDR1 is MNHEY, CDR2 SMNVEV, per germline (reference sequence). This CDR3 has 13 amino acids. The CDR3 reads CASTRSAGEKLFF.

The gene calls are TRBV19 and TRBJ2-7; TCRdb lists TRBD1, though no DNA is available to test this call. Per germline, CDR1 LNHDA and CDR2 SQIVND (reference sequence). CDR3 size: 15 residues. The CDR3 spells CASQDSGVGKNEQYF. Supplemented by reference TRBV19 and TRBJ2-7, the full variable domain reads DGGITQSPKYLFRKEGQNVTLSCEQNLNHDAMYWYRQDPGQGLRLIYYSQIVNDFQKGDIAEGYSVSREKKESFPLTVTSAQKNPTAFYLCASQDSGVGKNEQYFGPGTRLTVT.

V usage is TRBV29-1 and J usage is TRBJ2-6. The CDR3 sequence is 13 residues long. Looked up from germline, CDR1 is SQVTM and CDR2 is ANQGSEA. The chain's CDR3 is CSVLIGGANVLTF.

CDR3 region: CASNIAGGPSNTQYF. The chain recombines TRBV9 with TRBJ2-3; the D call of TRBD2 rests on TCRdb alone, since no DNA is present to check it. Germline V gene lookup returns CDR1 SGDLS and CDR2 YYNGEE. The CDR3 runs 15 residues.

V and J are TRBV10-3 and TRBJ2-3; TCRdb designates TRBD2, a call that cannot be tested without DNA. Looked up from germline, CDR1 is ENHRY and CDR2 is SYGVKD. The CDR3 extends over 14 amino acids. This CDR3 reads CATFREEGADTQYF.

The gene calls are TRBV5-1 and TRBJ2-5; TCRdb's D call of TRBD2 is untestable without DNA. Germline CDR1 SGHRS, CDR2 YFSETQ. This CDR3 has 14 amino acids. CDR3 sequence reads: CASSLEGPETGAYF. The full variable domain, with the rest looked up from reference TRBV5-1 and TRBJ2-5, is KAGVTQTPRYLIKTRGQQVTLSCSPISGHRSVSWYQQTPGQGLQFLFEYFSETQRNKGNFPGRFSGRQFSNSRSEMNVSTLELGDSALYLCASSLEGPETGAYFGPGTRLLVL.

The chain links TRBV5-1 to TRBJ2-2; TCRdb's D call of TRBD1 is untestable without DNA. Germline CDR1 reads SGHRS; CDR2 reads YFSETQ. The CDR3 is 16 amino acids. CDR3 in amino acids: CASYGTGARNTGELFF.